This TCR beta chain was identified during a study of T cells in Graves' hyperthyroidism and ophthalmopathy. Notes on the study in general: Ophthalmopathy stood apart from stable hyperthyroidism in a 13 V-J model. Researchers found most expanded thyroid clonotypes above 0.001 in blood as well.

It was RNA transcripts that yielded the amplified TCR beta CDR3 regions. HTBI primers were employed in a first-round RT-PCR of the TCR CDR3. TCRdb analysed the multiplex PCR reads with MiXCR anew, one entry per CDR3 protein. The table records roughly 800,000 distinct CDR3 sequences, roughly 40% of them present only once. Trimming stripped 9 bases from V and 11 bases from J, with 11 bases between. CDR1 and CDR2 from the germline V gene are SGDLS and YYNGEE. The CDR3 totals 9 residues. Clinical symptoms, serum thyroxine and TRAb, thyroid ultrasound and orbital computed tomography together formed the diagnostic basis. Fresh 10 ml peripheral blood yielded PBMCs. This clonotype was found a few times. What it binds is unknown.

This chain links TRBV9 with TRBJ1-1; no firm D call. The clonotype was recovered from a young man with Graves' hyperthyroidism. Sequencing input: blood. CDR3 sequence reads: CAISDEAFF. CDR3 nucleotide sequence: TGTGCCATCAGTGATGAGGCTTTCTTT.